One sample yielded the 18 T cell receptor beta chains listed below, sequenced in a study of human T cells and chemical hapten exposure. Specified time point: pre-sensitization, week 0. Treatment reported: therapeutic diphenylcyclopropenone sensitization with weekly scalp DPC. TCRdb analysed the RACE reads with MiXCR anew, one entry per CDR3 protein. Among roughly 380,000 distinct CDR3 sequences listed, less than 6.5% were seen once. The source material was whole blood, sampled in connection with sensitization to the hapten diphenylcyclopropenone (DPC). Source of these receptors: a woman between 50 and 59 years old with alopecia areata. Some clones in this sample may be carry-over from other donors' samples.

The table lists this clonotype with many counts. The V and J genes are TRBV28 and TRBJ2-7; 7 nucleotides agree with TRBD2. Per the germline V gene, CDR1 is MDHEN and CDR2 is SYDVKM. V shed 3 bases, J shed 2 bases, and the junction held 10 bases outside the gene matches. The CDR3 runs 16 residues. CDR3 sequence reads: CASSFHLAVLTYEQYF. CDR3 coding DNA: TGTGCCAGCAGTTTTCACCTAGCGGTCCTAACCTACGAGCAGTACTTC.

This clonotype was counted a few times. The genes are TRBV4-1 and TRBJ2-1, with 8 bases lining up with TRBD2. Losses at the gene ends were 5 bases for V and 9 bases for J; bases not matched to a gene: 3. The CDR3 runs to 12 residues. Looked up from germline, CDR1 is MGHRA and CDR2 is YSYEKL. The CDR3 is CASSVAGFEQFF. The CDR3 DNA follows: TGCGCCAGCAGCGTAGCGGGGTTTGAGCAGTTCTTC.

This clonotype has ten or more counts. The chain carries TRBV5-1 and TRBJ2-7, with TRBD2 matching 7 bases. CDR3 length: 15 residues. J gave up 0 bases and V 0 bases, and 3 bases lay outside the gene matches. The V gene's germline CDR1 is SGHRS and CDR2 YFSETQ. The DNA for the CDR3 is TGCGCCAGCAGCTTGGAGAGCGGGGTCTCCTACGAGCAGTACTTC. This translates into CASSLESGVSYEQYF.

CDR3 DNA sequence: TGTGCCAGCAGCTTAGCGACGTTTTTAACAGATACGCAGTATTTT. Translating gives CASSLATFLTDTQYF. V and J are TRBV7-8 and TRBJ2-3; no reliable D call. This CDR3 contains 15 residues. V was pared by 0 bases and J by 3 bases, with 10 bases between. CDR1 and CDR2 from the germline V gene are SGHVS and FQNEAQ.

Many counts were recorded for this clonotype. This sequence joins TRBV7-2 and TRBJ2-7; no firm D call. Germline-derived CDR1 and CDR2 are SGHTA and FQGNSA. Trimming removed 0 bases at V and 2 bases at J, with 14 bases between. The CDR3 spans 16 residues. CDR3 region: CASSLASGDFTYEQYF. The CDR3 DNA reads TGTGCCAGCAGCTTAGCGTCCGGTGACTTCACCTACGAGCAGTACTTC.

In its sample, this clonotype was seen many times. The chain couples TRBV20-1 to TRBJ2-3; D gene uncertain. Germline loops: CDR1 DFQATT, CDR2 SNEGSKA (reference sequence). Trimming removed 5 bases at V and 0 bases at J, with 9 bases between. The CDR3 extends over 13 amino acids. The chain's CDR3 is CSAVIVSTDTQYF. CDR3 DNA: TGCAGTGCTGTGATAGTCAGCACAGATACGCAGTATTTT.

This clonotype was observed a handful of times. The V gene is TRBV7-9, the J gene TRBJ2-6; 8 bases are a match to TRBD2. CDR3 length: 18 amino acids. In germline, CDR1 is SEHNR, CDR2 FQNEAQ (reference sequence). The junction had 8 bases not matched to a gene; V was cut back by 3 bases and J by 1 base. The CDR3 region has the DNA TGTGCCAGCAGCTTGGGACTAGTGGGAGGGTCTGGGGCCAACGTCCTGACTTTC. Protein product: CASSLGLVGGSGANVLTF. The variable domain in full, with the rest retrieved from reference TRBV7-9 and TRBJ2-6, is DTGVSQNPRHKITKRGQNVTFRCDPISEHNRLYWYRQTLGQGPEFLTYFQNEAQLEKSRLLSDRFSAERPKGSFSTLEIQRTEQGDSAMYLCASSLGLVGGSGANVLTFGAGSRLTVL.

This clonotype was counted many times. The gene calls are TRBV18 and TRBJ2-1, with 10 positions matching TRBD1. Trimming took 6 bases from V and 3 from J; bases not matched to a gene: 5. The CDR3 is 15 amino acids. Germline loops: CDR1 KGHSH, CDR2 LQKENI. The CDR3 nucleotides read TGTGCCAGCTCCGCGGACAGGGGGGGCTACAATGAGCAGTTCTTC. Translated: CASSADRGGYNEQFF.

This clonotype was counted at least ten times. The chain couples TRBV24-1 to TRBJ2-1; TRBD2 aligns across 9 bases. Per germline, CDR1 KGHDR and CDR2 SFDVKD. The CDR3 consists of 17 residues. With V trimmed by 2 bases and J by 9 bases, 13 bases remained unmatched. For the CDR3, the DNA is TGTGCCACCAGTGATTCGGCGGGACTAGCAGCTTCTATTGAGCAGTTCTTC. This encodes CATSDSAGLAASIEQFF.

This clonotype was counted only a few times. The chain carries TRBV20-1 and TRBJ2-1; 9 positions match TRBD2. V gave up 3 bases and J gave up 6 bases; unmatched junction bases: 6. This CDR3 region has 14 residues. Per the germline V gene, CDR1 is DFQATT and CDR2 is SNEGSKA (reference sequence). CDR3 sequence: CSARVSGSLNEQFF. The CDR3 DNA sequence: TGCAGTGCTAGGGTTAGCGGGAGTCTCAATGAGCAGTTCTTC.

The chain employs TRBV5-6 and TRBJ1-1; unclear D gene. Germline CDR1 is SGHDT and CDR2 is YYEEEE. V was cut by 3 bases and J by 1 base, with 16 bases left in between. There are 16 residues in the CDR3. DNA for the CDR3: TGTGCCAGCAGCTCATTCCGGGAACCTTGGAACACTGAAGCTTTCTTT. Protein product: CASSSFREPWNTEAFF. Variable domain in full (rest from reference TRBV5-6 and TRBJ1-1): DAGVTQSPTHLIKTRGQQVTLRCSPKSGHDTVSWYQQALGQGPQFIFQYYEEEERQRGNFPDRFSGHQFPNYSSELNVNALLLGDSALYLCASSSFREPWNTEAFFGQGTRLTVV.

This clonotype was picked up many times. V usage is TRBV7-9 and J usage is TRBJ1-1, with D possibly matching TRBD1 (6 bases). CDR1 and CDR2 (germline): SEHNR, FQNEAQ (reference sequence). Deletions cut 4 bases from V and 8 bases from J, with 14 bases between. This CDR3 contains 13 residues. This CDR3 reads CASSSLDRPEAFF. CDR3 sequence (DNA): TGTGCCAGCAGCTCCCTGGACAGACCCGAAGCTTTCTTT.

This rearrangement joins TRBV10-2 to TRBJ2-3; no reliable D call. Trimming stripped 7 bases from V and 4 bases from J, with 9 bases between. The CDR3 runs 12 residues. From germline, CDR1 is WSHSY and CDR2 SAAADI. The CDR3 here is CASIQSPDTQYF. The CDR3 nucleotides are TGCGCCAGCATCCAGTCCCCAGATACGCAGTATTTT.

There are a few counts of this clonotype. CDR3 sequence reads: CASSGTVNRSPLHF. Here the CDR3 DNA reads TGTGCCAGCAGTGGAACGGTTAATAGGTCACCCCTCCACTTT. This chain uses TRBV2 with TRBJ1-6; D call uncertain. V was pared by 4 bases and J by 10 bases, with 14 bases between. Germline CDR1 SNHLY, CDR2 FYNNEI. CDR3 length: 14 residues.

This clonotype was counted ten times or more. CDR3 sequence: CASTDLVELGLHF. CDR3 DNA sequence: TGTGCCAGCACCGATTTGGTCGAGTTGGGCCTCCACTTT. The V and J genes are TRBV12-3 or TRBV12-4 and TRBJ1-6; the D is unclear. The V end was cut by 7 bases, the J end by 15 bases, with 19 bases between. This CDR3 is built from 13 residues.

The J gene is TRBJ2-3, the V gene TRBV20-1; TRBD1 matches 9 bases. CDR3 length equals 14 residues. CDR1 and CDR2 from the germline V gene are DFQATT and SNEGSKA (reference sequence). V dropped 6 bases and J dropped 1; count of bases not matched to a gene: 5. The CDR3 reads CSAPRQGGTDTQYF. CDR3 nucleotide sequence: TGCAGTGCCCCGAGACAGGGGGGCACAGATACGCAGTATTTT.

Many counts were recorded for this clonotype. The gene calls are TRBV12-3 or TRBV12-4 and TRBJ2-7; 9 bases align to TRBD1. J lost 7 bases, V lost 5 bases, and 3 bases had no gene match. This CDR3 has 12 amino acids. The DNA for the CDR3 is TGTGCCAGCAGTCCTGGACAGGGGGAGCAGTACTTC. Translated: CASSPGQGEQYF.

This clonotype was counted only a few times. The chain is built from TRBV11-2 and TRBJ1-3; D remains unclear. Germline CDR1 reads SGHAT; CDR2 reads FQNNGV. The CDR3 length is 11 residues. Trimming stripped 0 bases from V and 7 bases from J, with 1 base between. This chain's CDR3 is CASSLDNTIYF. The CDR3 region has the DNA TGTGCCAGCAGCTTAGACAACACCATATATTTT.